A selection of T cell receptor beta chains follows, all from one sample in a study of blood T cell repertoires in COVID-19. The table came from immunoSEQ multiplex PCR; TCRdb's copy has only in-frame clones and leaves some out. This sample has 200,000 to 250,000 clones; approximately 85% occur once, and the top ten carry approximately 2.1%. The sample taken for sequencing was PBMCs or T cells enriched from blood (not recorded which). The receptors originated from a woman aged 45 to 65 who had recovered from COVID-19. Each CDR3 is given with its conserved first and last residue. The D gene is left open where the match is weak. Not every row has a clone size; where given, it reads once, few, many or a size class.

TRBV7-2,-,TRBJ2-2,-,TGTGCCAGCAGCGCTATGACACTCGACACCGGGGAGCTGTTTTTT,CASSAMTLDTGELFF
TRBV7-9,-,TRBJ1-2,-,TGTGCCAGCAGTGCACGTCCAGATGGCTACACCTTC,CASSARPDGYTF
TRBV7-2,-,TRBJ2-1,-,TGTGCCAGCAGCTCCGACGACTACGGTGAGCAGTTCTTC,CASSSDDYGEQFF
TRBV10-3,few,TRBJ1-2,-,TGTGCCATCAGTGTTTTAGGAGGGAATGGCTACACCTTC,CAISVLGGNGYTF
TRBV7-9,-,TRBJ1-5,-,TGTGCCAGCAGCCAAGGCCTAGGGCCCCAGCATTTT,CASSQGLGPQHF
TRBV5-1,-,TRBJ2-6,-,TGCGCCAGCAATGAGGACGCGGGCCCTGGGGCCAACGTCCTGACTTTC,CASNEDAGPGANVLTF
TRBV7-8,-,TRBJ2-1,TRBD2,TGTGCCAGCAAAGAAAGGGGACTAGCGGGGAACAATGAGCAGTTCTTC,CASKERGLAGNNEQFF
TRBV19,-,TRBJ1-2,-,TGTGCCAGTAACTCGGACAGACTTAACTATGGCTACACCTTC,CASNSDRLNYGYTF
TRBV28,once,TRBJ2-3,-,TGTGCCTCCAAATTTATTCGGCCACAGTTCCCTAGCACAGATACGCAGTATTTT,CASKFIRPQFPSTDTQYF
TRBV19,-,TRBJ1-5,-,TGTGCCAGTAGAGGGGGGGCAACAGGGAGCAATCAGCCCCAGCATTTT,CASRGGATGSNQPQHF
TRBV7-9,-,TRBJ2-5,TRBD2,TGTGCCAGCAGCCAGGGTAGCGGGGGGATCCAAGAGACCCAGTACTTC,CASSQGSGGIQETQYF
TRBV28,-,TRBJ2-7,-,TGTGCCAGCAGTTTAGGGGGGAAGCCCGAGCAGTACTTC,CASSLGGKPEQYF
TRBV5-1,-,TRBJ1-3,-,TGCGCCAGCAGCCACGGACAAGCCTCCTCTGGAAACACCATATATTTT,CASSHGQASSGNTIYF
TRBV3-1/TRBV3-2,-,TRBJ1-2,-,TGTGCCAGCAGCCAAGATCCGGGATTTAACTATGGCTACACCTTC,CASSQDPGFNYGYTF
TRBV30,once,TRBJ2-1,TRBD2,TGTGCCGCATTTACGGGGGGAGCGCACTACAATGAGCAGTTCTTC,CAAFTGGAHYNEQFF
TRBV4-1,-,TRBJ1-1,-,TGCGCCAGCAGCCAAGAGTGGGGGCTAGCTTTCTTT,CASSQEWGLAFF
TRBV5-1,-,TRBJ1-2,-,TGCGCCAGCAGTCCAACAGCCGTTCCTAACTATGGCTACACCTTC,CASSPTAVPNYGYTF
TRBV3-1/TRBV3-2,-,TRBJ1-3,-,TGTGCCAGCAGCCCCCGGGGGGCCTCAAACACCATATATTTT,CASSPRGASNTIYF
TRBV11-2,-,TRBJ1-1,TRBD1,TGTGCCAGCAGCTTCGAGGGGGCCACTGAAGCTTTCTTT,CASSFEGATEAFF
TRBV19,-,TRBJ1-1,-,TGTGCCAGTACCTCAACAGGGTGGACTGAAGCTTTCTTT,CASTSTGWTEAFF
TRBV5-1,-,TRBJ2-2,-,TGCACCAGCAGCTCTAGGTCCGGGGAGCTGTTTTTT,CTSSSRSGELFF
TRBV5-8,-,TRBJ2-3,-,TGTGCCAGCAGCTTGTCCGGACTCCCCTCCGATACGCAGTATTTT,CASSLSGLPSDTQYF
TRBV2,-,TRBJ1-5,-,TGTGCCAGCAGTGAAGCGCGGACAGTCCTGGGGGCCCAGCATTTT,CASSEARTVLGAQHF
TRBV19,-,TRBJ1-2,-,TGTGCCAGTTCGCAACCCAGGGGCCCCCACTATGGCTACACCTTC,CASSQPRGPHYGYTF
TRBV19,-,TRBJ1-1,TRBD1,TGTGCCAGTAGTTCTGGGACAGGGGGATTTGAAGCTTTCTTT,CASSSGTGGFEAFF
TRBV7-9,-,TRBJ2-2,TRBD2,TGTGCCAGCAGCCTAGCGGGAGGGCCGAATGGCGGGGAGCTGTTTTTT,CASSLAGGPNGGELFF
TRBV5-1,-,TRBJ1-5,-,TGCGCCAGCAGCCTAGGGGTTTATAGCAATCAGCCCCAGCATTTT,CASSLGVYSNQPQHF
TRBV19,-,TRBJ1-5,-,TGTGCCAGTAGTGCCCGTCCCAGGGCTAGCAATCAGCCCCAGCATTTT,CASSARPRASNQPQHF